This entry features one TCR beta chain sequence. Its target is not known. This entry belongs to a study of cytomegalovirus exposure and HLA in healthy donors. Study-level points and caveats: According to a later analysis, most TCR beta chains associated with CMV appeared HLA-restricted. For most subjects, TCR beta sequences were reported to predict HLA-A and HLA-B alleles with accuracy. As confirmed in vitro, three CMV-associated chains were specific for CMV antigens.

Trimming took off 6 bases at V and 11 bases at J, with 5 bases between the two ends. The CDR3 is made up of 10 amino acids. The PCR had 60 Vbeta and 13 Jbeta primers. The table came from immunoSEQ multiplex PCR; TCRdb's copy has only in-frame clones and leaves some out. The sample has approximately 110,000 clones, about 81% seen once. Although they were nominally healthy when sampled, donors likely had unrecorded immune exposures. The source is a woman in her 30s in good health and CMV-seronegative. Sequencing input: PBMCs. The genes are TRBV23-1 and TRBJ1-6; D ambiguous. TRBV23-1 qualifies as an ORF whose function is uncertain. The chain's CDR3 is CASRAAPLHF. As DNA, the CDR3 is TGCGCCAGCAGGGCGGCACCCCTCCACTTT.